One sample yielded the 19 T cell receptor beta chains listed below, sequenced in a study of T-cell memory formation after mild COVID-19. A single record per CDR3 protein comes from TCRdb applying MiXCR to the 5' RACE reads. The data contain over 350,000 distinct CDR3 sequences, 24% of them singletons. Sequencing used PBMCs or a T cell subset sorted from them (not recorded which). These TCRs come from an adult woman who had mild COVID-19 (a few samples of this study predate the infection). Cell type and time point are not known.

For the CDR3, the DNA is TGTGCCAGCAGCGAATCTAGCGGGAGGGCTGTAGAGACCCAGTACTTC. It encodes CASSESSGRAVETQYF. The V call is TRBV6-2 or TRBV6-3, the J call TRBJ2-5; TRBD2 matches 12 bases. Germline-derived CDR1 and CDR2 are MNHEY and SVGEGT. CDR3 length: 16 residues. V trimming: 6 bases; J trimming: 4 bases; junction bases outside the gene matches: 9.

The table lists this clonotype with many counts. The rearrangement joins TRBV5-1 to TRBJ2-2; D is uncertain. Trimming left V 4 bases short and J 4 bases short, with 11 bases between. The CDR3 has 14 amino acids. Germline CDR1 reads SGHRS; CDR2 reads YFSETQ. CDR3 protein: CASSGGRSTGELFF. In DNA, the CDR3 is TGCGCCAGCAGCGGCGGTAGGAGCACCGGGGAGCTGTTTTTT.

This clonotype was recorded a few times. The V gene is TRBV21-1, the J gene TRBJ2-3. TRBV21-1 is deemed a pseudogene. The CDR3 consists of 10 residues. The CDR3 is CATNTDTQYF. CDR3 sequence (DNA): TGTGCCACCAATACAGATACGCAGTATTTT.

The chain joins TRBV5-1 to TRBJ1-1; TRBD1 aligns across 10 bases. Trimming removed 0 bases from V and 11 bases from J; junction bases left unmatched: 4. Germline CDR1 is SGHRS and CDR2 is YFSETQ. The CDR3 has 13 amino acids. DNA of the CDR3: TGCGCCAGCAGCTTGGGACAGGGGGCGCGGGCTTTCTTT. Translation gives CASSLGQGARAFF.

In its sample, this clonotype was seen a few times. The V and J genes are TRBV2 and TRBJ2-3, with TRBD2 identical over 9 bases. Germline V lookup: CDR1 SNHLY, CDR2 FYNNEI. J was trimmed by 0 bases and V by 8 bases; bases with no gene match: 3. CDR3 length: 14 amino acids. The CDR3 spells CASRLAVSTDTQYF. DNA for the CDR3: TGTGCCAGCCGACTAGCGGTGAGCACAGATACGCAGTATTTT.

The V call is TRBV6-1, the J call TRBJ1-2; D not resolved. The CDR3 sequence is 15 residues long. In germline, CDR1 is MNHNS, CDR2 SASEGT. The V and J ends lost 6 bases and 0 bases respectively, with 14 bases between them. The DNA of the CDR3 is TGTGCCAGCAGCCCCTGGGGTATGACTAACTATGGCTACACCTTC. Protein sequence: CASSPWGMTNYGYTF.

V and J are TRBV20-1 and TRBJ2-3; TRBD2 might be the D (6 bases). This CDR3 spans 11 amino acids. The V gene lost 6 bases and the J gene lost 9 bases, with 13 bases spanning the gap. CDR1 and CDR2 (germline): DFQATT, SNEGSKA (reference sequence). CDR3 sequence: CSARDLTTQYF. The CDR3, as DNA: TGCAGTGCCAGGGACTTAACGACGCAGTATTTT.

There are a few counts of this clonotype. The chain joins TRBV5-5 to TRBJ2-1; 9 positions agree with TRBD1. Germline V lookup: CDR1 SGHKS, CDR2 YYEKEE (reference sequence). V was clipped by 2 bases and J by 7 bases; unmatched bases: 13. The CDR3 covers 17 residues. Written as DNA, the CDR3 is TGTGCCAGCAGCTTCCGTCCGACAGGGGGGGAGTTTAATGAGCAGTTCTTC. Translation gives CASSFRPTGGEFNEQFF.

This clonotype has ten or more counts. The rearrangement links TRBV20-1 to TRBJ2-3; D is perhaps TRBD2 (6 bases). CDR1 is DFQATT, CDR2 SNEGSKA, per germline (reference sequence). The CDR3 covers 15 residues. V was shortened by 3 bases and J by 3 bases, with 16 bases between the two germline ends. Here the CDR3 reads CSARSVFRGTDTQYF. CDR3 coding DNA: TGCAGTGCTAGGAGCGTGTTTCGGGGGACAGATACGCAGTATTTT.

The chain combines TRBV4-1 with TRBJ2-1, with a tentative D call TRBD2 (6 bases). The germline CDR1 and CDR2 sequences are MGHRA and YSYEKL. This CDR3 region has 16 residues. Trimming removed 5 bases at V and 1 base at J, with 15 bases between. The CDR3 protein is CASSMGTGGSYNEQFF. CDR3 nucleotide sequence: TGCGCCAGCAGCATGGGGACCGGGGGTTCCTACAATGAGCAGTTCTTC.

The CDR3: CSARVYGEQFF. The CDR3 bases are TGCAGTGCTAGAGTATATGGAGAGCAGTTCTTC. The chain uses TRBV20-1 and TRBJ2-1; D gene unclear. Germline assignment: CDR1 DFQATT and CDR2 SNEGSKA (reference sequence). Trimming took 1 base from V and 10 from J, leaving 8 bases between them. The CDR3 spans 11 residues.

This sequence joins TRBV5-1 and TRBJ2-5; D could derive from TRBD1 or TRBD2 (6 bases each). Germline V gene data show CDR1 as SGHRS and CDR2 as YFSETQ. The CDR3 contains 16 residues. V was cut by 4 bases and J by 2 bases, with 18 bases left in between. The CDR3 DNA is TGCGCCAGCAGCGCGCGACCGGGGGCCTTTCAAGAGACCCAGTACTTC. It encodes CASSARPGAFQETQYF.

The chain carries TRBV20-1 and TRBJ2-7; a possible D gene is TRBD1 (6 bases). Germline CDR1 reads DFQATT; CDR2 reads SNEGSKA (reference sequence). V shed 1 base and J shed 9 bases, with 19 bases lying between them. The length of the CDR3 is 14 residues. The CDR3 DNA reads as TGCAGTGCTAGAGTCAACCGGGACATTGCTTGGCAGTACTTC. It encodes CSARVNRDIAWQYF.

This chain connects TRBV5-1 to TRBJ1-1; D remains unclear. Trimming shortened V by 0 bases and J by 0 bases, and 9 bases separated the two germline ends. The CDR3 has 15 amino acids. CDR1 and CDR2 (germline): SGHRS, YFSETQ. CDR3 sequence (DNA): TGCGCCAGCAGCTTGGTTCCAGAACTGAACACTGAAGCTTTCTTT. This translates into CASSLVPELNTEAFF.

This chain connects TRBV19 to TRBJ2-2; possible D gene TRBD1, 6 bases. The CDR3 has 16 residues. V was clipped by 7 bases and J by 3 bases, with 18 bases between them. CDR1 and CDR2 (germline): LNHDA, SQIVND (reference sequence). The CDR3 DNA sequence: TGTGCCAGTAAACGCTCCCCCCAGGGGCACACCGGGGAGCTGTTTTTT. This codes for CASKRSPQGHTGELFF.

The J gene is TRBJ2-7, the V gene TRBV13, with 8 bases aligning to TRBD2. This CDR3 has 14 amino acids. J was trimmed by 5 bases and V by 5 bases; bases with no gene match: 8. Looked up from germline, CDR1 is PRHDT and CDR2 is FYEKMQ (reference sequence). The CDR3 coding sequence is TGTGCCAGCAGCCTCGGGAGGGCCCTCCACGAGCAGTACTTC. Encoded protein: CASSLGRALHEQYF.

The chain carries TRBV27 and TRBJ1-4; D ambiguous. The ends were cut back, 3 bases at V and 8 bases at J, with 10 bases in the middle. Germline V gives CDR1 MNHEY, CDR2 SMNVEV (reference sequence). This CDR3 has 13 amino acids. CDR3 DNA: TGTGCCAGCAGTTTCCGCCCGGGGGAAAAACTGTTTTTT. Amino acids: CASSFRPGEKLFF.

The chain joins TRBV20-1 to TRBJ2-5; weak D call: TRBD2 (5 bases). V lost 6 bases, J lost 1 base, and 15 bases lay in between. Germline CDR1 reads DFQATT; CDR2 reads SNEGSKA (reference sequence). The CDR3 spans 14 residues. CDR3 region: CSANPGGAQETQYF. CDR3 DNA sequence: TGCAGTGCCAACCCAGGAGGAGCCCAAGAGACCCAGTACTTC.

This clonotype was observed a few times. The rearrangement links TRBV7-9 to TRBJ1-2; D perhaps matches TRBD1 (5 bases). The CDR3 is made up of 12 amino acids. With 5 bases removed from V and 8 bases from J, the gap between germline ends came to 12 bases. Germline CDR1 and CDR2: SEHNR and FQNEAQ (reference sequence). The CDR3 nucleotides are TGTGCCAGCAGCCCCCGGGGCGCGGGCTACACCTTC. Translated, it gives CASSPRGAGYTF.